This T cell receptor beta chain came from a study of cytomegalovirus exposure and HLA in healthy donors. CDR1 SGHTA and CDR2 FQGNSA come from the germline V gene. This CDR3 comprises 16 residues. V was cut by 4 bases and J by 0 bases, with 16 bases left in between. Both 60 Vbeta primers and 13 Jbeta primers went into the PCR. Only in-frame clones appear in the TCRdb table, and some are missing; sequencing was by immunoSEQ multiplex PCR. The repertoire includes fewer than 200,000 clones, over 75% of them detected once, and 1.5% to 2% sits in the top ten. Sequencing input: PBMCs. This rearrangement joins TRBV7-2 to TRBJ2-7; D is perhaps TRBD1 (5 bases). This receptor was identified in a woman under 30 in good health and CMV-seronegative. The CDR3: CASSSKGQLISYEQYF. The CDR3 DNA reads TGTGCCAGCAGCTCCAAAGGACAATTGATCTCCTACGAGCAGTACTTC. Drawing the rest from reference TRBV7-2 and TRBJ2-7, the complete variable domain is GAGVSQSPSNKVTEKGKDVELRCDPISGHTALYWYRQSLGQGLEFLIYFQGNSAPDKSGLPSDRFSAERTGGSVSTLTIQRTQQEDSAVYLCASSSKGQLISYEQYFGPGTRLTVT.